This TCR beta chain was retrieved from a study of T cell responses to AZD1222 COVID-19 vaccine. The repertoire was sequenced with immunoSEQ multiplex PCR; TCRdb's copy has only in-frame clones and lacks some. The table shows more than 110,000 clones, with almost 90% occurring only once. The CDR3 runs to 16 residues. Germline-derived CDR1 and CDR2 are MNHEY and SVGEGT. J gave up 3 bases and V 0 bases, and 4 bases lay outside the gene matches. Findings of the study overall: The study sampled repertoires only after the peak T cell response. After two AZD1222 doses, spike-specific TCR breadth and depth rose versus day 0. Vaccine-associated CD4 TCRs spanned spike, dominant at 160-218 and 743-854.

This clone has only a few counts. Its antigen remains unknown. The genes are TRBV6-2 or TRBV6-3 and TRBJ2-1; 8 bases line up with TRBD1. This clonotype originated in an adult in good health. Sequenced here: peripheral blood, sampled on day 0 of AZD1222 vaccination. The CDR3 DNA is TGTGCCAGCAGTTACTCAGGGACAGGAGTCTACAATGAGCAGTTCTTC. It encodes CASSYSGTGVYNEQFF.